This TCR beta chain was retrieved from a study of human T cells and chemical hapten exposure. Study-wide points: Patch test score was positively correlated with the counts of PT1 expanded TCRs. Alopecia affected the donors, so their immune response may differ from healthy people's.

Time point defined: patch test 1, 2 weeks after DPC sensitization. Treatment defined: therapeutic diphenylcyclopropenone sensitization with weekly scalp DPC. In the original analysis: Sample TCR counts, which ranged from about 20,000 to 700,000, had a median of 95,638. TCRdb independently ran MiXCR on the RACE reads; one entry per CDR3 protein. For this entry, the V and J calls and clone size follow TCRdb and not the study's own pipeline. The sample has around 380,000 distinct CDR3 sequences, 4.8% seen once. The V end was cut by 6 bases, the J end by 2 bases, with 16 bases between. This CDR3 is built from 15 residues. Germline values: CDR1 MDHEN, CDR2 SYDVKM. This clonotype was counted at least ten times. Its target is unknown.

The clonotype was recovered from a woman in her 50s with alopecia areata. Some clones in this sample may be carry-over from other donors' samples. The sequenced sample was whole blood, obtained in connection with sensitization to the hapten diphenylcyclopropenone (DPC). V gene TRBV28 combines with J gene TRBJ2-5, with D possibly matching TRBD2 (6 bases). CDR3 nucleotide sequence: TGTGCCAGCAGCCAGCCGGGAGCCGGGCAAGAGACCCAGTACTTC. Residues: CASSQPGAGQETQYF. Looking up the rest from reference TRBV28 and TRBJ2-5 gives the full variable domain: DVKVTQSSRYLVKRTGEKVFLECVQDMDHENMFWYRQDPGLGLRLIYFSYDVKMKEKGDIPEGYSVSREKKERFSLILESASTNQTSMYLCASSQPGAGQETQYFGPGTRLLVL.